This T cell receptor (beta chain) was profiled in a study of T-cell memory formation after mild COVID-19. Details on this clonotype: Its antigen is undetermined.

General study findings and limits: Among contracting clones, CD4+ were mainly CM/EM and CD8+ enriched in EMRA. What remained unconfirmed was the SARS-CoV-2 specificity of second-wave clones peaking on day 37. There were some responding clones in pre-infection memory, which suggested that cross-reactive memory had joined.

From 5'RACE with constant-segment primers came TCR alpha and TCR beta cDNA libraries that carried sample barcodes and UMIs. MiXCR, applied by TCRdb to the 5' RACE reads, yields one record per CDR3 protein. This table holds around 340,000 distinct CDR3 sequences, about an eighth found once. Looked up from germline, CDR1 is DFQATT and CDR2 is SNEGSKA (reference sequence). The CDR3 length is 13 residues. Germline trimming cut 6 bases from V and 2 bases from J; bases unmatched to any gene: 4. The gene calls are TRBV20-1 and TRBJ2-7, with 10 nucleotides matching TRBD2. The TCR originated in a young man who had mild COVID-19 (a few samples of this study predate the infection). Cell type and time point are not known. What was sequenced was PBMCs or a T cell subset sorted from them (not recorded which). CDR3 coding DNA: TGCAGTGCCCAGAGCGGGGGGGCCTACGAGCAGTACGTC. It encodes CSAQSGGAYEQYV.